The next 3 T cell receptor beta chains were all read from a single sample in a study of vaccination and CD4 T cells after COVID-19. Their specific antigens are unknown. Indicated treatment: roughly 10-day PBMC culture with coronavirus spike peptide pools or control peptides (ViraFEST assay). Sequenced with the Oncomine TCR Beta short-read assay was DNA taken from cultured CD4+ T cells. TCRdb redid the calling of the PCR reads with MiXCR, one entry per CDR3 protein. The sample has under 25,000 distinct CDR3 sequences; around 50% are singletons. Sequenced input: CD4+ T cells from blood, cultured in vitro. The receptors stem from a human donor who had recovered from COVID-19.

The genes are TRBV20-1 and TRBJ2-7, with 7 bases aligning to TRBD1. The CDR3 has 14 amino acids. Germline V gene data show CDR1 as DFQATT and CDR2 as SNEGSKA (reference sequence). Unmatched junction bases numbered 8, after V lost 5 bases and J lost 1 base. CDR3 nucleotide sequence: TGCAGTGCTTTAGAACAGGGGTCTTCCTACGAGCAGTACTTC. It codes for CSALEQGSSYEQYF.

The V gene is TRBV7-6, the J gene TRBJ1-3; D gene uncertain. The germline gives CDR1 SGHVS, CDR2 FNYEAQ. Trimming took 1 base from V and 1 from J, leaving 14 bases between them. This CDR3 comprises 17 residues. The CDR3: CASSLVSRKSSGNTIYF. CDR3 in DNA: TGTGCCAGCAGCTTAGTCAGCAGAAAGTCATCTGGAAACACCATATATTTT.

J is TRBJ1-1 and V is TRBV28; 8 bases are shared with TRBD1. The CDR3 extends over 18 amino acids. Germline assignment: CDR1 MDHEN and CDR2 SYDVKM. V trimming: 3 bases; J trimming: 0 bases; junction bases outside the gene matches: 12. Here the CDR3 DNA reads TGTGCCAGCAGTTTGGCCGGACAGGGCCGACATATGAACACTGAAGCTTTCTTT. Protein product: CASSLAGQGRHMNTEAFF. The complete variable domain, with remaining parts taken from reference TRBV28 and TRBJ1-1, reads DVKVTQSSRYLVKRTGEKVFLECVQDMDHENMFWYRQDPGLGLRLIYFSYDVKMKEKGDIPEGYSVSREKKERFSLILESASTNQTSMYLCASSLAGQGRHMNTEAFFGQGTRLTVV.